This T cell receptor beta chain came from a study of patients and donors after allogeneic stem cell transplantation. Germline V gives CDR1 SGHAT, CDR2 FQDESV (reference sequence). The length of the CDR3 is 19 residues. J was trimmed by 1 base and V by 2 bases; bases with no gene match: 12. MiXCR, applied by TCRdb to the RT-PCR reads, yields one record per CDR3 protein. The sample yields some 880,000 distinct CDR3 sequences, approximately 19% seen once. This clonotype was sampled from a human donor who was either an allogeneic HSCT recipient or a stem cell or donor lymphocyte infusion donor (not recorded which). It is not recorded whose cells these are; they may come from a transplant donor. The rearrangement joins TRBV11-1 to TRBJ2-5, with 11 bases fitting TRBD2. What was sequenced was blood, either unsorted or a sorted T cell fraction (not recorded which). CDR3 protein: CASSLILAGGVRIQETQYF. CDR3 bases: TGTGCCAGCAGCTTAATTCTAGCGGGAGGCGTAAGGATCCAAGAGACCCAGTACTTC.